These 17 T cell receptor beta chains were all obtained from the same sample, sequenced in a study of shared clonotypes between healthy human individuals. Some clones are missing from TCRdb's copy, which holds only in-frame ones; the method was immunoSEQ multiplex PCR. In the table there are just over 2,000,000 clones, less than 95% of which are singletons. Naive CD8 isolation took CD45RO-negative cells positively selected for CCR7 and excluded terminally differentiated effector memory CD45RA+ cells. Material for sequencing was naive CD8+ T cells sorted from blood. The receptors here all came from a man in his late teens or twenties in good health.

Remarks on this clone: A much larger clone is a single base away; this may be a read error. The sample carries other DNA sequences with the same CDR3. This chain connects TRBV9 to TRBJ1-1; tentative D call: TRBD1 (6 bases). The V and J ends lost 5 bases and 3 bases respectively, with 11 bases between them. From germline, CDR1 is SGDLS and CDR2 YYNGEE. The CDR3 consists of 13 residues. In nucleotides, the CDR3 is TGTGCCAGCAGTTTAGGGGGGGACACTGAAGCTTTCTTT. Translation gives CASSLGGDTEAFF.

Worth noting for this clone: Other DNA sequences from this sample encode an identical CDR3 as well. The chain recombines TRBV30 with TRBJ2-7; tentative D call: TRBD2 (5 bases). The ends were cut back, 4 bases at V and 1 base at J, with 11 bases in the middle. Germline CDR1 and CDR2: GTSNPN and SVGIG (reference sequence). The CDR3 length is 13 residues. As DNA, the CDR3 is TGTGCCTGGACCGAAGGGAGTTCCTACGAGCAGTACTTC. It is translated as CAWTEGSSYEQYF.

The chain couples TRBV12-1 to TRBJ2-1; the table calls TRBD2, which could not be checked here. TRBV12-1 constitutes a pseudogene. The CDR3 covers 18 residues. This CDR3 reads CASSPFPTRALPGNEQFF. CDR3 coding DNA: TGTGCCAGCAGCCCCTTCCCTACTCGAGCCCTCCCGGGAAATGAGCAGTTCTTC.

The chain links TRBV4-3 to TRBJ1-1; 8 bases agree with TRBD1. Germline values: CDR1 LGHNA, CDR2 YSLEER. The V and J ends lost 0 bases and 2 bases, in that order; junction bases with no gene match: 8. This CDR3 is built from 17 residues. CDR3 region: CASSQDGGTGENTEAFF. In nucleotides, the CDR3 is TGCGCCAGCAGCCAAGATGGAGGGACAGGAGAAAACACTGAAGCTTTCTTT.

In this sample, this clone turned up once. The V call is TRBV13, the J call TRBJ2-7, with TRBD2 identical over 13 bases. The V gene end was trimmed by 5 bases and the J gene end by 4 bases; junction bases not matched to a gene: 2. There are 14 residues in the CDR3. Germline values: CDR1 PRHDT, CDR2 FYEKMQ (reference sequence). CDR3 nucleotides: TGTGCCAGCAGCGTACTAGCGGGGGGGTACGAGCAGTACTTC. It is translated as CASSVLAGGYEQYF.

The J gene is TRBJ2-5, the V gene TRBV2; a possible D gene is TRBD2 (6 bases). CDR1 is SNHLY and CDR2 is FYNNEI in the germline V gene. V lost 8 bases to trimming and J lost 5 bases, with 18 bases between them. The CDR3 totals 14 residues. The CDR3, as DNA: TGTGCCAGCCGGAGGGCCCCCGGCGAGGAGACCCAGTACTTC. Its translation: CASRRAPGEETQYF.

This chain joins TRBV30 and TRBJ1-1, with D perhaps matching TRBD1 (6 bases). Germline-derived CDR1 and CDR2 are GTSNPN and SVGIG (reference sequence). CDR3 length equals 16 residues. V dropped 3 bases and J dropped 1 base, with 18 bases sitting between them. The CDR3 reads CAWRIPGGRGNTEAFF. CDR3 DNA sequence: TGTGCCTGGAGGATCCCCGGAGGCAGGGGGAACACTGAAGCTTTCTTT.

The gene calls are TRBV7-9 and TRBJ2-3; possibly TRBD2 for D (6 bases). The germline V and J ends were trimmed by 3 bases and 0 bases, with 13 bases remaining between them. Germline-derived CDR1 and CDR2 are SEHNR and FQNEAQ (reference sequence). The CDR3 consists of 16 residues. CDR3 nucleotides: TGTGCCAGCAGCTTCTCGCGGGACGTTAGCACAGATACGCAGTATTTT. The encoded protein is CASSFSRDVSTDTQYF.

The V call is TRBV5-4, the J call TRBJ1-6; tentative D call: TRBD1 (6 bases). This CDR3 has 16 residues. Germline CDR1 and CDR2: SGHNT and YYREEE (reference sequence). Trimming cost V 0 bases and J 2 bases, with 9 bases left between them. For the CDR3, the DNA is TGTGCCAGCAGCTTGGACAGGGACCCCTATAATTCACCCCTCCACTTT. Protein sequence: CASSLDRDPYNSPLHF.

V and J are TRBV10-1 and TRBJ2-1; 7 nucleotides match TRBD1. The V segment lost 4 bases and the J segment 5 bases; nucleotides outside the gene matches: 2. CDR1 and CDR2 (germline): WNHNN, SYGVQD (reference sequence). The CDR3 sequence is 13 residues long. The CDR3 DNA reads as TGCGCCAGCAGTGGGACAGGCGACAATGAGCAGTTCTTC. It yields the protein CASSGTGDNEQFF.

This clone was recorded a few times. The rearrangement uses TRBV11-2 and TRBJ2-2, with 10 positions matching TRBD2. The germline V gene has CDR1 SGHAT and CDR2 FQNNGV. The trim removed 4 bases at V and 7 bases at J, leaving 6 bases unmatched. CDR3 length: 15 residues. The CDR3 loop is CASSYSGGAIGELFF. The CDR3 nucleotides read TGTGCCAGCAGCTACAGCGGGGGGGCTATCGGGGAGCTGTTTTTT.

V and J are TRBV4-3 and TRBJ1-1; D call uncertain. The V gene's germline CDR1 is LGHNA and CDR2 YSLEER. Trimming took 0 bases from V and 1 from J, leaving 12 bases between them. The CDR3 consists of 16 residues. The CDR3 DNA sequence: TGCGCCAGCAGCCAAGATCTAGGACTCCCGAACACTGAAGCTTTCTTT. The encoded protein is CASSQDLGLPNTEAFF.

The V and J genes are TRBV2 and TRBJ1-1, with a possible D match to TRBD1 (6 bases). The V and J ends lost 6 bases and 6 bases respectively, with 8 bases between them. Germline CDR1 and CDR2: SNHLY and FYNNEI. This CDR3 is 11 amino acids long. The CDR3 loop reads CASRGTPEAFF. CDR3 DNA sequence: TGTGCCAGCAGAGGGACACCTGAAGCTTTCTTT.

The CDR3 coding sequence is TGTGCCAGCAGCAGTCGACCGGGCACAGATACGCAGTATTTT. This encodes CASSSRPGTDTQYF. The chain recombines TRBV11-2 with TRBJ2-3; D uncertain. Germline V gene lookup returns CDR1 SGHAT and CDR2 FQNNGV. The CDR3 is 14 residues long. V was trimmed by 5 bases and J by 1 base, leaving 10 bases between them. Full variable domain (remainder filled in from reference TRBV11-2 and TRBJ2-3): EAGVAQSPRYKIIEKRQSVAFWCNPISGHATLYWYQQILGQGPKLLIQFQNNGVVDDSQLPKDRFSAERLKGVDSTLKIQPAKLEDSAVYLCASSSRPGTDTQYFGPGTRLTVL.

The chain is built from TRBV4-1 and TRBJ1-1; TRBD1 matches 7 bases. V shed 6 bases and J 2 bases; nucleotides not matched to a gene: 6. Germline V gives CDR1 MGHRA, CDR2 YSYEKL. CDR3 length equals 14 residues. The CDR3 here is CASRGTELNTEAFF. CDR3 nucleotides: TGCGCCAGCAGGGGGACAGAATTAAACACTGAAGCTTTCTTT.

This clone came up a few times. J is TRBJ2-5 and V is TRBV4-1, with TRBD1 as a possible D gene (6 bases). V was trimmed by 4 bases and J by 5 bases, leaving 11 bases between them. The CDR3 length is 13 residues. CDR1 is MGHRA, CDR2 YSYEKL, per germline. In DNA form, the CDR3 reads TGCGCCAGCAGCCCGGACCAGGGGGAGACCCAGTACTTC. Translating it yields CASSPDQGETQYF.

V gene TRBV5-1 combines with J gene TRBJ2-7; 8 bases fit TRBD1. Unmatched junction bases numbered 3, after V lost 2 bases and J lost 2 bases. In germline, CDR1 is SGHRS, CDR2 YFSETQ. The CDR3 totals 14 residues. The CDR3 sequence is CASSFATGAYEQYF. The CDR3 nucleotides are TGCGCCAGCAGCTTCGCGACAGGGGCCTACGAGCAGTACTTC.